One sample yielded the 18 T cell receptor beta chains listed below, sequenced in a study of blood T cell repertoires in COVID-19. Libraries were prepared by immunoSEQ multiplex PCR; TCRdb keeps only in-frame clonotypes and omits some of them. The sample shows around 300,000 clones, roughly 90% of them seen only once. The sequenced sample was peripheral blood. Receptor source: a woman aged 25 to 45 with COVID-19, enrolled during active disease.

The chain links TRBV6-1 to TRBJ1-1, with 10 nucleotides matching TRBD1. V lost 3 bases to trimming and J lost 0 bases; unmatched junction nucleotides: 4. The CDR3 sequence is 16 residues long. Germline-derived CDR1 and CDR2 are MNHNS and SASEGT. CDR3 residues: CASSDWGQGMNTEAFF. In nucleotides, the CDR3 is TGTGCCAGCAGTGATTGGGGACAGGGGATGAACACTGAAGCTTTCTTT.

The V and J genes are TRBV19 and TRBJ2-7, with 7 bases that match TRBD1. This CDR3 is built from 14 residues. The V and J ends lost 4 bases and 0 bases, in that order; junction bases with no gene match: 3. Germline CDR1 LNHDA, CDR2 SQIVND (reference sequence). The CDR3 region is CASSSRDSSYEQYF. CDR3 coding DNA: TGTGCCAGTAGTAGCCGGGACAGCTCCTACGAGCAGTACTTC.

The chain is built from TRBV9 and TRBJ1-5; a weak D match, TRBD1 (5 bases). V shed 3 bases and J shed 4 bases, with 11 bases lying between them. CDR3 length equals 14 residues. In germline, CDR1 is SGDLS, CDR2 YYNGEE. The CDR3 coding sequence is TGTGCCAGCAGCGCTTCGGGGGGAAATCAGCCCCAGCATTTT. This encodes CASSASGGNQPQHF. Drawing the rest from reference TRBV9 and TRBJ1-5, the complete variable domain is DSGVTQTPKHLITATGQRVTLRCSPRSGDLSVYWYQQSLDQGLQFLIQYYNGEERAKGNILERFSAQQFPDLHSELNLSSLELGDSALYFCASSASGGNQPQHFGDGTRLSIL.

The V gene is TRBV29-1, the J gene TRBJ1-2, with TRBD1 identical over 8 bases. CDR3 length: 14 amino acids. V shed 3 bases, J shed 6 bases, and the junction held 9 bases outside the gene matches. Looked up from germline, CDR1 is SQVTM and CDR2 is ANQGSEA. As DNA, the CDR3 is TGCAGCGTTGATAAGGAGGGACAGGCGGATGGCTACACCTTC. It is translated as CSVDKEGQADGYTF.

The rearrangement joins TRBV6-4 to TRBJ2-1, with 9 bases aligning to TRBD1. Germline CDR1 MRHNA, CDR2 SNTAGT. This CDR3 has 18 residues. The V and J ends lost 0 bases and 4 bases, in that order; junction bases with no gene match: 10. CDR3 coding DNA: TGTGCCAGCAGTGACTCGATAGGAACAGGGGGCTCATACAATGAGCAGTTCTTC. It specifies CASSDSIGTGGSYNEQFF.

This chain joins TRBV27 and TRBJ2-2; TRBD1 is a possible D gene (5 bases). V was cut by 5 bases and J by 1 base, with 11 bases left in between. The CDR3 runs to 15 residues. Per the germline V gene, CDR1 is MNHEY and CDR2 is SMNVEV (reference sequence). The CDR3 protein is CASSTGQVNTGELFF. In DNA, the CDR3 is TGTGCCAGCAGTACCGGACAAGTGAACACCGGGGAGCTGTTTTTT.

The V call is TRBV30, the J call TRBJ2-5, with D possibly matching TRBD1 (5 bases). V lost 1 base to trimming and J lost 3 bases, with 9 bases between them. This CDR3 spans 13 amino acids. Germline V gene sequence: CDR1 GTSNPN, CDR2 SVGIG (reference sequence). CDR3: CAWSGRREETQYF. The CDR3 DNA follows: TGTGCCTGGAGTGGACGCAGGGAAGAGACCCAGTACTTC.

The genes are TRBV7-2 and TRBJ1-1, with 8 bases lining up with TRBD1. CDR3 length equals 14 residues. Germline CDR1 reads SGHTA; CDR2 reads FQGNSA. V was clipped by 7 bases and J by 0 bases; unmatched bases: 4. CDR3 DNA: TGTGCCAGCATAACCAGGGGGCTGAACACTGAAGCTTTCTTT. Its protein product is CASITRGLNTEAFF.

In DNA form, the CDR3 reads TGTGCCAGCTCACCACCGACCAGGGATGGCTACACCTTC. This encodes CASSPPTRDGYTF. The chain carries TRBV18 and TRBJ1-2, with TRBD1 as a possible D gene (5 bases). Trimming left V 0 bases short and J 6 bases short, with 8 bases between. The CDR3 covers 13 residues. In germline, CDR1 is KGHSH, CDR2 LQKENI.

V gene TRBV15 combines with J gene TRBJ2-3; D unclear. There are 15 residues in the CDR3. CDR1 is LNHNV and CDR2 is YYDKDF in the germline V gene (reference sequence). Trimming stripped 0 bases from V and 4 bases from J, with 11 bases between. CDR3 sequence reads: CATSRDRQVSDTQYF. The CDR3 nucleotides are TGTGCCACCAGCAGAGATAGGCAGGTCTCAGATACGCAGTATTTT.

The count of this clone is one. This chain uses TRBV15 with TRBJ1-1; 7 positions match TRBD1. Germline CDR1 reads LNHNV; CDR2 reads YYDKDF (reference sequence). V trimming: 0 bases; J trimming: 1 base; junction bases outside the gene matches: 11. The CDR3 is 18 residues long. In nucleotides, the CDR3 is TGTGCCACCAGCAGAGATCCCCGGACAGGCCAATGGAACACTGAAGCTTTCTTT. Translated, it gives CATSRDPRTGQWNTEAFF.

The V call is TRBV7-9, the J call TRBJ2-1; 7 bases are shared with TRBD2. The CDR3 runs to 16 residues. The trim removed 1 base at V and 4 bases at J, leaving 7 bases unmatched. Germline CDR1 reads SEHNR; CDR2 reads FQNEAQ (reference sequence). This chain's CDR3 is CASSLVGGLTYNEQFF. CDR3 coding DNA: TGTGCCAGCAGCTTAGTGGGGGGACTAACTTACAATGAGCAGTTCTTC.

J is TRBJ1-1 and V is TRBV18; no definite D call. The CDR3 contains 12 residues. With 4 bases removed from V and 3 bases from J, the gap between germline ends came to 6 bases. The germline gives CDR1 KGHSH, CDR2 LQKENI. CDR3 nucleotide sequence: TGTGCCAGCTCACGCGAGGACACTGAAGCTTTCTTT. This translates into CASSREDTEAFF.

The genes are TRBV6-5 and TRBJ2-2; 8 nucleotides align to TRBD1. The CDR3 consists of 14 residues. CDR1 is MNHEY and CDR2 is SVGAGI in the germline V gene. V lost 6 bases to trimming and J lost 6 bases; unmatched junction nucleotides: 6. CDR3 DNA: TGTGCCAGCAGAACGACAGGGGAGGCCGGGGAGCTGTTTTTT. Translating it yields CASRTTGEAGELFF.

This clone appeared once. The chain uses TRBV27 and TRBJ2-5; 10 nucleotides align to TRBD2. With V trimmed by 6 bases and J by 2 bases, 3 bases remained unmatched. Germline V gene sequence: CDR1 MNHEY, CDR2 SMNVEV (reference sequence). CDR3 length: 14 residues. The DNA of the CDR3 is TGTGCCAGCAGCATACTAGCGGGACAAGAGACCCAGTACTTC. The encoded protein is CASSILAGQETQYF.

The chain combines TRBV2 with TRBJ1-2, with D maybe TRBD1 (5 bases). V dropped 5 bases and J dropped 3 bases, with 10 bases sitting between them. CDR1 and CDR2 from the germline V gene are SNHLY and FYNNEI. The CDR3 contains 13 residues. This chain's CDR3 is CASSYQGDYGYTF. The CDR3 nucleotides read TGTGCCAGCAGTTACCAGGGTGACTATGGCTACACCTTC.

This clone occurred a few times. The chain couples TRBV28 to TRBJ1-5; D not certain. CDR1 and CDR2 from the germline V gene are MDHEN and SYDVKM. The CDR3 totals 12 residues. V was pared by 10 bases and J by 3 bases, with 10 bases between. The CDR3 DNA sequence: TGTGCCACCAACACCCTCAATCAGCCCCAGCATTTT. It codes for CATNTLNQPQHF.

V is TRBV7-7 and J is TRBJ2-3; the D gene is possibly TRBD2 (5 bases). Germline V CDR1 and CDR2: SSHAT, FNYEAQ (reference sequence). The CDR3 contains 17 residues. V gave up 1 base and J gave up 2 bases, with 16 bases separating them. CDR3 loop: CASSLGRGPPYTDTQYF. DNA for the CDR3: TGTGCCAGCAGCTTAGGTCGCGGGCCCCCCTACACAGATACGCAGTATTTT.